A single sample gave rise to the 5 T cell receptor beta chains below, sequenced in a study of response to subunit inactivated influenza vaccine. Using its own MiXCR run on the RT-PCR reads, TCRdb lists one record per CDR3 protein. The data show 150,000 or so distinct CDR3 sequences, roughly a tenth seen once. The source was CD8+ T cells sorted from PBMCs, collected less than 25 months after vaccination. The receptors were sampled from a man aged 45-69 years who received an inactivated influenza vaccine.

This clonotype occurred a few times. The chain carries TRBV4-3 and TRBJ2-5; 10 bases line up with TRBD2. The CDR3 consists of 19 residues. V shed 1 base, J shed 0 bases, and the junction held 11 bases outside the gene matches. Germline V gene sequence: CDR1 LGHNA, CDR2 YSLEER. This CDR3 is CASSQGRPSGGLYQETQYF. DNA for the CDR3: TGCGCCAGCAGCCAAGGGAGGCCTAGCGGGGGCCTGTACCAAGAGACCCAGTACTTC.

The chain links TRBV7-9 to TRBJ2-5, with D perhaps matching TRBD2 (6 bases). Germline V gives CDR1 SEHNR, CDR2 FQNEAQ (reference sequence). The V and J ends lost 11 bases and 2 bases respectively, with 15 bases between them. The CDR3 consists of 13 residues. CDR3: CAAGLYPQETQYF. Written as DNA, the CDR3 is TGTGCCGCGGGGCTCTACCCTCAAGAGACCCAGTACTTC.

This clonotype was detected a few times. V gene TRBV10-3 combines with J gene TRBJ1-1, with D uncertain. Germline V lookup: CDR1 ENHRY, CDR2 SYGVKD. The CDR3 length is 13 residues. Between the trimmed V and J ends, which lost 7 bases and 1 base, there was a span of 10 bases. In DNA, the CDR3 is TGTGCCATCACTGGGTCGCCGAACACTGAAGCTTTCTTT. Its protein is CAITGSPNTEAFF.

The chain combines TRBV12-3 or TRBV12-4 with TRBJ1-2, with 12 bases aligning to TRBD1. The trim removed 5 bases at V and 12 bases at J, leaving 7 bases unmatched. This CDR3 has 13 amino acids. CDR3 DNA: TGTGCCAGCAGTATAGGGGGACAGGGGGCCGACACCTTC. Its protein is CASSIGGQGADTF.

This clonotype was recorded a few times. The V call is TRBV11-2, the J call TRBJ2-3, with D possibly being TRBD2 (5 bases). The germline gives CDR1 SGHAT, CDR2 FQNNGV. V gave up 5 bases and J gave up 6 bases, with 15 bases separating them. This CDR3 has 14 residues. CDR3 sequence (DNA): TGTGCCAGCAGCGGAGGCATACGAAAGGATACGCAGTATTTT. This encodes CASSGGIRKDTQYF.